Described below is a single T cell receptor (beta chain) sequence and its context. The data belong to a study of molecular identifiers for immune sequencing clone quantification. From the PCR reads, TCRdb called clonotypes with MiXCR, one entry per CDR3 protein. The profile shows under 75,000 distinct CDR3 sequences, around 19% of them singletons. CDR1 MNHEY and CDR2 SMNVEV come from the germline V gene (reference sequence). V was shortened by 5 bases and J by 3 bases, with 22 bases between the two germline ends. CDR3 length: 17 residues. Libraries of naive CD8 cells were prepared from around 20,000 to 1,000,000 sorted cells using 10%, 30% or 50% RNA. The CD8+CD4-CCR7+CD45RA+ phenotype defined the sorted naive CD8 T cells.

V and J are TRBV27 and TRBJ1-2, with no clear D. The sequenced sample was naive CD8+ T cells from blood, with Jurkat cell RNA spiked in. Subset in this sample: FACS-sorted CD8+CD4-CCR7+CD45RA+ naive T cells. The receptor was derived from a human donor in good health. Some libraries in this study had Jurkat cell RNA spiked in. CDR3: CASSPYLTDGFHYGYTF. CDR3 in DNA: TGTGCCAGCAGTCCTTACCTCACCGACGGTTTCCACTATGGCTACACCTTC.